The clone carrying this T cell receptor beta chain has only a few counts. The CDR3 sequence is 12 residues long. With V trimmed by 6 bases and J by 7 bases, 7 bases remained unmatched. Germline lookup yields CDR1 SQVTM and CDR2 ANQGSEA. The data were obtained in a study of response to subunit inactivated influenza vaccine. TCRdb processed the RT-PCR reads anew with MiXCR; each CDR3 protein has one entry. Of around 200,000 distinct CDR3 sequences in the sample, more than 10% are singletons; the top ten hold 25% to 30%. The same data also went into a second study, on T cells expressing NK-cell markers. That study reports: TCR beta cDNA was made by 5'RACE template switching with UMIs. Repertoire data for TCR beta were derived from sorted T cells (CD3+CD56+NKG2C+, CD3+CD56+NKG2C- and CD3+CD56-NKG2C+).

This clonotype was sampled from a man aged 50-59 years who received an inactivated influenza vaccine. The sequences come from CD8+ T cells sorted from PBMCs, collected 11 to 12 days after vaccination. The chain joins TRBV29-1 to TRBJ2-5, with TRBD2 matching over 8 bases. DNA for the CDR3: TGCAGCGTCGGACTAGCCCCCGGGACCCAGTACTTC. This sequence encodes CSVGLAPGTQYF.